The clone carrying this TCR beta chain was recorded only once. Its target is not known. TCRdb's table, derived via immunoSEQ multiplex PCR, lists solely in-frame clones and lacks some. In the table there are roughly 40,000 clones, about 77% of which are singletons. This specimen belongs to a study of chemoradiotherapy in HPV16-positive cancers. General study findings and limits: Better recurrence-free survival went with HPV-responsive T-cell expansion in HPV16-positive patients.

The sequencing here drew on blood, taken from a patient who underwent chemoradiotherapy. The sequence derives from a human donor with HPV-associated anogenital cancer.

CDR3 nucleotide sequence: TGCACGGGGACCCTGATAGCTAGCACAGATACGCAGTATTTT. Amino acid sequence: CTGTLIASTDTQYF. V is TRBV29-1 and J is TRBJ2-3; D tentatively fits TRBD1 or TRBD2 (5 bases each). CDR3 size: 14 residues. The germline gives CDR1 SQVTM, CDR2 ANQGSEA.